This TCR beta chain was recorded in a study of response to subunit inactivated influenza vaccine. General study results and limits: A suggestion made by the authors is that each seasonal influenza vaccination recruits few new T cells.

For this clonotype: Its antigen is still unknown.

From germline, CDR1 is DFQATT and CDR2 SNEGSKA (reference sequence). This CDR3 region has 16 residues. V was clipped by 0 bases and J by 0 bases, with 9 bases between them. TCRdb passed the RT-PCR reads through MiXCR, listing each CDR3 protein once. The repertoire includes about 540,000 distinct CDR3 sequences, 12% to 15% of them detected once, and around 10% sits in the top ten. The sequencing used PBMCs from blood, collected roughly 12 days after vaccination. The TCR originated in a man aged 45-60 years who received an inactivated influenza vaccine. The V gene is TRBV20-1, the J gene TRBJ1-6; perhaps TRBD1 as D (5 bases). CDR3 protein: CSARDGDLSYNSPLHF. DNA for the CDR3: TGCAGTGCTAGAGACGGGGACCTCTCCTATAATTCACCCCTCCACTTT.